The TCR beta chain under discussion was sequenced for a study of CD8+ T cells in alopecia areata. CDR1 is MDHEN, CDR2 SYDVKM, per germline. With 4 bases removed from V and 5 bases from J, the gap between germline ends came to 11 bases. The CDR3 is 13 amino acids. RNA was extracted and reverse transcribed into cDNA as the sequencing template. The repertoire was sequenced with immunoSEQ multiplex PCR; TCRdb's copy has only in-frame clones and lacks some. Among about 140,000 clones, around 62% were seen once, and the ten largest hold 35% to 45%. The chain uses TRBV28 and TRBJ2-5; the D is unclear. The specimen was CD8+ T cells sorted from blood. This clonotype was sampled from a human donor in good health. The CDR3 bases are TGTGCCAGCAGTTCTCCCCCCGGGGAGACCCAGTACTTC. Its translation is CASSSPPGETQYF.